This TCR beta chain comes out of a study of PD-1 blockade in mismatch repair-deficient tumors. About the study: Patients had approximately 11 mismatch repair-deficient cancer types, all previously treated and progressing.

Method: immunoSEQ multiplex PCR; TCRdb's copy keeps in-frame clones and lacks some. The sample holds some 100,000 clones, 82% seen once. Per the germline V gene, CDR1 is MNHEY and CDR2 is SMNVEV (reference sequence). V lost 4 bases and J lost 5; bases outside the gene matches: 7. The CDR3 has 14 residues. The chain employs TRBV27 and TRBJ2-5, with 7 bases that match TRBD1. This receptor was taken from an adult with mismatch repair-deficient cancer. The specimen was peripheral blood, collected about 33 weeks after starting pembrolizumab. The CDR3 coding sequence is TGTGCCAGCAGTTCCCGGACAGGCCGGGAGACCCAGTACTTC. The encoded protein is CASSSRTGRETQYF.